The present T cell receptor (beta chain) was sequenced within a study of T cells after posttransplantation cyclophosphamide. Study observations and caveats: Skin or GI-infiltrating T cells shared few TRB sequences with blood. TRB clonality was highly associated with recipient CMV seropositivity and reactivation.

Profiling relied on immunoSEQ multiplex PCR, and the TCRdb table lists in-frame clones only, not all of them. The data hold about 20,000 clones, with nearly 99% observed a single time. The CDR3 consists of 14 residues. With 4 bases clipped from V and 3 bases from J, the junction kept 2 bases outside the gene matches. The germline V gene has CDR1 LGHNA and CDR2 YSLEER. Of note for this clone: Antigen unknown.

The naive gate required viable CD3+CD4+ or CD3+CD8+ cells with CCR7+CD45RA+CD45RO-CD95-CD27+CD28+ phenotype. The sequence was obtained from a man between 35 and 55 years old in good health, CMV-negative, and a related stem cell transplant donor. The source material was naive CD4+ T cells sorted from PBMCs. The rearrangement joins TRBV4-3 to TRBJ2-1; 8 bases map to TRBD1. CDR3 nucleotides: TGCGCCAGCAGCCCCGGACAGGGCTACAATGAGCAGTTCTTC. This encodes CASSPGQGYNEQFF.